This T cell receptor (beta chain) was sequenced during a study of T cell repertoires in cytomegalovirus infection. Across the whole study: Use of recently identified HLA-C-restricted and well-studied HLA-B-restricted CMV epitopes was part of the study. TCR beta signatures that were public indicated CMV infection and matching HLA type. Overall study findings and caveats: Predominance within the ex vivo response was attributable to HLA-C-restricted CMV-specific TCR beta clonotypes.

Per germline, CDR1 LNHNV and CDR2 YYDKDF (reference sequence). V was cut by 0 bases and J by 10 bases, with 10 bases left in between. The CDR3 length is 13 residues. This clonotype was observed a few times. The antigen is undetermined. MiXCR, applied by TCRdb to the reads, yields one record per CDR3 protein. This sample yields some 940,000 distinct CDR3 sequences, of which around a third are seen a single time; about an eighth belongs to the top ten. Sequencing was performed on cultured CD8+ T cells from PBMCs, taken from culture after CMV antigen stimulation. This clonotype was obtained from a human donor in good health (CMV status not recorded). Some clones in this sample may be carry-over from other donors' samples. The chain is built from TRBV15 and TRBJ2-1, with a weak D call TRBD2 (5 bases). The CDR3 spells CATSREGPGEQFF. CDR3 in DNA: TGTGCCACCAGCAGAGAAGGGCCGGGAGAGCAGTTCTTC.